Listed below are T cell receptor beta chains from one sample, sequenced in a study of CD4+ T cells in melanoma. Sequencing was performed with immunoSEQ multiplex PCR; in TCRdb, only in-frame clones are kept and a portion is missing. Among roughly 140,000 clones listed, around 90% were seen once. The receptors originated from a human donor with melanoma. Each CDR3 is given with its conserved first and last residue. The D gene is left open where the match is weak. Part of the rows lack a size; the others show once, few, many or a class for expanded clones.

v_call	j_call	d_call	clone_size	cdr3_length	cdr3_nt	cdr3_aa
TRBV5-8	TRBJ2-3	NA	NA	12	TGTGCCAGCAGCTTGAATGTCTATACGCAGTATTTT	CASSLNVYTQYF
TRBV5-1	TRBJ1-4	NA	NA	14	TGCGCCAGCAGAGTGGGCAATTCAAATGAAAAACTGTTTTTT	CASRVGNSNEKLFF
TRBV29-1	TRBJ2-1	TRBD2	NA	15	TGCAGCGCCTTGTTAGCGGGGGGTATCAACAATGAGCAGTTCTTC	CSALLAGGINNEQFF
TRBV5-4	TRBJ1-1	NA	NA	13	TGTGCCAGCACCCCGGGTATGAACACTGAAGCTTTCTTT	CASTPGMNTEAFF
TRBV2	TRBJ1-1	NA	NA	15	TGTGCCAGCAGTGAAGCCTGGGTGGCGCAGGGGAGAGCTTTCTTT	CASSEAWVAQGRAFF
TRBV19	TRBJ2-7	TRBD2	NA	14	TGTGCCAGTAGCAAGACTAGCGGGGACTACGAGCAGTACTTC	CASSKTSGDYEQYF
TRBV6-5	TRBJ1-1	NA	once	13	TGTGCCAGCAGTTACTCGAGTGTCACTGAAGCTTTCTTT	CASSYSSVTEAFF
TRBV9	TRBJ1-4	NA	NA	15	TGTGCCAGCAGCGTAGGAGGGTTTTTATCTGAAAAACTGTTTTTT	CASSVGGFLSEKLFF
TRBV9	TRBJ1-1	NA	NA	14	TGTGCCAGCAGCGTAGTTGGGGGGAACACTGAAGCTTTCTTT	CASSVVGGNTEAFF
TRBV27	TRBJ1-2	TRBD1	NA	16	TGTGCCAGCAGGGGCCCGACAGGGGGCTGGTACTATGGCTACACCTTC	CASRGPTGGWYYGYTF
TRBV7-9	TRBJ1-4	TRBD1	NA	14	TGTGCCAGCAGCACGGGACAGACTAATGAAAAACTGTTTTTT	CASSTGQTNEKLFF
TRBV5-1	TRBJ2-6	NA	NA	18	TGCGCCAGCAGATCTTTCACGGACGCTAGCTCTGGGGCCAACGTCCTGACTTTC	CASRSFTDASSGANVLTF
TRBV2	TRBJ2-7	NA	NA	11	TGTGCCAGCTCGGTCTCCTACGAGCAGTACTTC	CASSVSYEQYF
TRBV2	TRBJ2-5	NA	NA	15	TGTGCCAGCAGTCCTGACAGGGAGGATGGGGAGACCCAGTACTTC	CASSPDREDGETQYF
TRBV2	TRBJ2-2	TRBD1	NA	15	TGTGCCAGCACCGGGACAGATCTAGGGGTCGGGGAGCTGTTTTTT	CASTGTDLGVGELFF
TRBV7-9	TRBJ1-2	NA	NA	14	TGTGCCAGCAGCTTCAACCCCAGGGGAGATGGCTACACCTTC	CASSFNPRGDGYTF
TRBV19	TRBJ1-5	TRBD1	NA	15	TGTGCCAGTAGAAATGAAGGACAGGGAAATCAGCCCCAGCATTTT	CASRNEGQGNQPQHF
TRBV5-6	TRBJ2-7	NA	NA	16	TGTGCCAGCAGCTTGGTCTCTCTGTCAGCCTCCTACGAGCAGTACTTC	CASSLVSLSASYEQYF
TRBV7-2	TRBJ1-4	NA	NA	13	TGTGCCAGCAGCTTATATTCGGATGAAAAACTGTTTTTT	CASSLYSDEKLFF
TRBV5-4	TRBJ2-7	NA	NA	13	TGTGCCAGCAGCTCAGGTAGCGCCTACGAGCAGTACTTC	CASSSGSAYEQYF
TRBV11-2	TRBJ2-5	TRBD2	NA	14	TGTGCCAGCAGCAAGGGACTAGGCCAAGAGACCCAGTACTTC	CASSKGLGQETQYF
TRBV7-2	TRBJ1-2	NA	NA	13	TGTGCCAGCAGCTTAGGAGGGGACTATGGCTACACCTTC	CASSLGGDYGYTF